The 7 T cell receptor beta chains below were found in one sample sequenced in a study of cytomegalovirus exposure and HLA in healthy donors. A multiplex PCR was run with 60 Vbeta primers and 13 Jbeta primers. Sequencing was performed with immunoSEQ multiplex PCR; in TCRdb, only in-frame clones are kept and a portion is missing. The sample has 150,000 to 200,000 clones; roughly 87% are singletons. The sequenced sample consisted of PBMCs. These receptors were collected from a man between 45 and 60 years old in good health and CMV-seropositive.

This sequence joins TRBV2 and TRBJ1-2; possible D gene TRBD1, 6 bases. Germline values: CDR1 SNHLY, CDR2 FYNNEI. V was pared by 7 bases and J by 2 bases, with 11 bases between. This CDR3 region has 13 residues. For the CDR3, the DNA is TGTGCCAGCAAAGGGGGTCGAAACTATGGCTACACCTTC. Amino acid sequence: CASKGGRNYGYTF.

The genes are TRBV4-1 and TRBJ1-2, with no clear D. Germline V gives CDR1 MGHRA, CDR2 YSYEKL. The CDR3 is made up of 14 amino acids. With 0 bases removed from V and 2 bases from J, the gap between germline ends came to 7 bases. Written as DNA, the CDR3 is TGCGCCAGCAGCCAAGAACGAGAAAACTATGGCTACACCTTC. Its protein product is CASSQERENYGYTF.

V and J are TRBV14 and TRBJ1-3; no clear D gene. V was pared by 4 bases and J by 0 bases, with 4 bases between. Per the germline V gene, CDR1 is SGHDN and CDR2 is FVKESK. The CDR3 is 13 amino acids. CDR3: CASSLSSGNTIYF. Here the CDR3 DNA reads TGTGCCAGCAGCCTTAGCTCTGGAAACACCATATATTTT.

This sequence joins TRBV2 and TRBJ1-1, with 7 nucleotides matching TRBD1. CDR3 length equals 17 residues. V shed 8 bases, J shed 6 bases, and the junction held 21 bases outside the gene matches. Germline assignment: CDR1 SNHLY and CDR2 FYNNEI. CDR3 in DNA: TGTGCCAGCGGCGAGATGGGACAGCTTATTGGAGGGGCTGAAGCTTTCTTT. The encoded protein is CASGEMGQLIGGAEAFF.

This clone came up once. The chain couples TRBV29-1 to TRBJ2-5, with a possible D match to TRBD1 (6 bases). The J call may not be correct, given that the DNA end is closer to TRBJ2-7. Germline CDR1 is SQVTM and CDR2 is ANQGSEA. The CDR3 sequence is 12 residues long. The CDR3 loop is CSGRDTNYEQYF. In DNA, the CDR3 is TGCAGCGGAAGGGACACCAACTACGAGCAGTACTTC.

V and J are TRBV10-3 and TRBJ2-7; 10 bases line up with TRBD2. Trimming at V came to 5 bases and at J to 5 bases, leaving 3 bases not matched to a gene. This CDR3 is 13 amino acids long. Germline values: CDR1 ENHRY, CDR2 SYGVKD. The DNA of the CDR3 is TGTGCCATCAGTTCCGGGACTAGCGACGAGCAGTACTTC. Translated: CAISSGTSDEQYF.

The chain combines TRBV6-5 with TRBJ1-2; 7 bases agree with TRBD1. The V segment lost 4 bases and the J segment 2 bases; nucleotides outside the gene matches: 10. The CDR3 has 16 residues. Germline loops: CDR1 MNHEY, CDR2 SVGAGI. This chain's CDR3 is CASSFDFWDRNYGYTF. In DNA form, the CDR3 reads TGTGCCAGCAGTTTTGATTTTTGGGACAGAAACTATGGCTACACCTTC.